The 26 T cell receptor beta chains presented below share a single source sample, sequenced in a study of control samples from healthy donors and cancer patients (dated by TCRdb to 2020 to 2021). Library creation used the immunoSEQ multiplex PCR assay. Sourced from immuneACCESS, this table was stored by TCRdb with only in-frame sequences that have V and J called. A share of the clones is absent; for the studies checked, an unresolved V gene accounts for under half, and the remainder has no known explanation. Here the sample has 40,000 to 55,000 clones; approximately 87% occur a single time. More than 8.5% of the sample is in the top ten clones. Material: PBMCs. All receptors come from a woman aged 55-70 years with lung cancer.

This sequence joins TRBV6-4 and TRBJ1-2; D uncertain. Trimming left V 0 bases short and J 4 bases short, with 15 bases between. CDR1 is MRHNA, CDR2 SNTAGT, per germline. The CDR3 is made up of 16 amino acids. CDR3 amino acids: CASSDSRRGGSYGYTF. CDR3 coding DNA: TGTGCCAGCAGTGACTCTCGGCGGGGTGGCAGCTATGGCTACACCTTC.

The chain employs TRBV13 and TRBJ2-7; D not resolved. In germline, CDR1 is PRHDT, CDR2 FYEKMQ (reference sequence). The CDR3 totals 12 residues. Between the trimmed V and J ends, which lost 5 bases and 0 bases, there was a span of 5 bases. The chain's CDR3 is CASSPSSYEQYF. The DNA of the CDR3 is TGTGCCAGCAGCCCCAGCTCCTACGAGCAGTACTTC.

V gene TRBV6-2 or TRBV6-3 combines with J gene TRBJ1-5; no clear D gene. Trimming took off 5 bases at V and 0 bases at J, with 8 bases between the two ends. Germline V lookup: CDR1 MNHEY, CDR2 SVGEGT. CDR3 size: 14 residues. The CDR3 protein is CASSARSSNQPQHF. DNA for the CDR3: TGTGCCAGCAGTGCCCGAAGTAGCAATCAGCCCCAGCATTTT.

V is TRBV19 and J is TRBJ2-5, with TRBD1 identical over 8 bases. The germline V gene encodes CDR1 LNHDA and CDR2 SQIVND (reference sequence). This CDR3 is 16 amino acids long. Trimming at V came to 3 bases and at J to 5 bases, leaving 11 bases not matched to a gene. The CDR3 loop reads CASSISGTGNLETQYF. DNA for the CDR3: TGTGCCAGTAGTATCTCCGGGACAGGTAATTTGGAGACCCAGTACTTC. Using reference TRBV19 and TRBJ2-5 for the parts outside the CDR3, the full variable domain is DGGITQSPKYLFRKEGQNVTLSCEQNLNHDAMYWYRQDPGQGLRLIYYSQIVNDFQKGDIAEGYSVSREKKESFPLTVTSAQKNPTAFYLCASSISGTGNLETQYFGPGTRLLVL.

V usage is TRBV6-5 and J usage is TRBJ1-4; 10 bases agree with TRBD1. Trimming took 8 bases from V and 8 from J; bases not matched to a gene: 8. Germline CDR1 reads MNHEY; CDR2 reads SVGAGI. CDR3 length equals 14 residues. This CDR3 is CASGWGQGKEKLFF. CDR3 in DNA: TGTGCCAGCGGGTGGGGACAGGGGAAGGAAAAACTGTTTTTT.

The chain recombines TRBV4-2 with TRBJ2-1; TRBD2 matches 10 bases. From germline, CDR1 is LGHNA and CDR2 YNFKEQ. Trimming cost V 2 bases and J 7 bases; bases outside gene matches: 11. CDR3 length equals 17 residues. The CDR3 is CASSQLSLAGEGNEQFF. In nucleotides, the CDR3 is TGTGCCAGCAGCCAATTGTCCCTAGCGGGAGAGGGGAATGAGCAGTTCTTC.

The rearrangement uses TRBV12-3 or TRBV12-4 and TRBJ1-5; D is unclear. V lost 4 bases and J 2 bases, leaving 6 bases between the germline ends. The length of the CDR3 is 13 residues. The CDR3 region is CASSYRGNQPQHF. For the CDR3, the DNA is TGTGCCAGCAGTTACAGAGGCAATCAGCCCCAGCATTTT.

The chain links TRBV7-3 to TRBJ2-5, with 12 bases fitting TRBD1. The V gene end was trimmed by 2 bases and the J gene end by 5 bases; junction bases not matched to a gene: 6. This CDR3 is 16 amino acids long. Germline V gene lookup returns CDR1 SGHTA and CDR2 FQGTGA. The CDR3 nucleotides read TGTGCCAGCAGCTTAGGGACAGGGGGCTTAGGGGAGACCCAGTACTTC. Its protein is CASSLGTGGLGETQYF.

The CDR3 sequence: CASSWDGVQETQYF. CDR3 nucleotides: TGCGCCAGCAGTTGGGACGGAGTCCAAGAGACCCAGTACTTC. This sequence joins TRBV10-2 and TRBJ2-5; D may correspond to TRBD1 or TRBD2 (5 bases each). Between the trimmed V and J ends, which lost 5 bases and 1 base, there was a span of 11 bases. Germline CDR1 and CDR2: WSHSY and SAAADI. The CDR3 totals 14 residues.

CDR3 bases: TGTGCCAGCAGCCAAGGTGGGGGAGGGGCGGACGAGCAGTACTTC. It translates to CASSQGGGGADEQYF. This rearrangement joins TRBV7-2 to TRBJ2-7; TRBD2 matches 7 bases. V trimming: 5 bases; J trimming: 5 bases; junction bases outside the gene matches: 12. The germline CDR1 and CDR2 sequences are SGHTA and FQGNSA. The CDR3 length is 15 residues.

This sequence joins TRBV24-1 and TRBJ2-1, with D possibly matching TRBD1 (6 bases). Germline CDR1 and CDR2: KGHDR and SFDVKD. CDR3 size: 12 residues. Deletions cut 7 bases from V and 8 bases from J, with 11 bases between. The CDR3 region has the DNA TGTGCCACCAGCACAGGGAGACATGAGCAGTTCTTC. Translating it yields CATSTGRHEQFF.

This chain joins TRBV12-3 or TRBV12-4 and TRBJ2-5; D is possibly TRBD2 (5 bases). The CDR3 is 11 amino acids. V gave up 8 bases and J gave up 5 bases, with 9 bases separating them. CDR3 in amino acids: CASGGAETQYF. CDR3 DNA: TGTGCCAGCGGAGGAGCGGAGACCCAGTACTTC.

The chain links TRBV28 to TRBJ2-7; D perhaps matches TRBD2 (6 bases). The germline gives CDR1 MDHEN, CDR2 SYDVKM. V lost 8 bases, J lost 2 bases, and 16 bases lay in between. This CDR3 spans 14 amino acids. The CDR3 loop is CASRDFGSAYEQYF. CDR3 sequence (DNA): TGTGCCAGCCGGGACTTTGGATCTGCCTACGAGCAGTACTTC.

The V call is TRBV9, the J call TRBJ1-3, with 9 positions matching TRBD1. V shed 5 bases and J 2 bases; nucleotides not matched to a gene: 2. Germline-derived CDR1 and CDR2 are SGDLS and YYNGEE. The CDR3 is made up of 14 amino acids. This CDR3 is CASSRDRAGNTIYF. CDR3 DNA: TGTGCCAGCAGTAGGGACAGGGCTGGAAACACCATATATTTT.

The chain uses TRBV5-6 and TRBJ2-1, with D possibly being TRBD2 (6 bases). CDR3 length equals 13 residues. V was cut by 6 bases and J by 5 bases, with 12 bases left in between. Germline V gene data show CDR1 as SGHDT and CDR2 as YYEEEE. CDR3 region: CASKPPGDNEQFF. Here the CDR3 DNA reads TGTGCCAGCAAACCCCCGGGGGACAATGAGCAGTTCTTC.

The gene calls are TRBV19 and TRBJ2-2; D unclear. From germline, CDR1 is LNHDA and CDR2 SQIVND (reference sequence). With 5 bases removed from V and 4 bases from J, the gap between germline ends came to 8 bases. The CDR3 has 13 amino acids. The CDR3 DNA reads as TGTGCCAGTAGTCCCACACGCACCGGGGAGCTGTTTTTT. Its translation is CASSPTRTGELFF.

This rearrangement joins TRBV19 to TRBJ2-1; 11 positions match TRBD2. Germline V gene data show CDR1 as LNHDA and CDR2 as SQIVND (reference sequence). The CDR3 is 14 residues long. With V trimmed by 3 bases and J by 6 bases, 1 base remained unmatched. The CDR3 nucleotides read TGTGCCAGTAGTATTACTAGCGGGAGCAATGAGCAGTTCTTC. Protein product: CASSITSGSNEQFF.

The rearrangement uses TRBV28 and TRBJ2-2; no clear D. The CDR3 is 12 amino acids. Germline CDR1 and CDR2: MDHEN and SYDVKM. The germline V and J ends were trimmed by 6 bases and 4 bases, with 6 bases remaining between them. The CDR3 protein is CASRLITGELFF. The CDR3 nucleotides are TGTGCCAGCAGGCTGATCACCGGGGAGCTGTTTTTT. Full variable domain (missing parts from reference TRBV28 and TRBJ2-2): DVKVTQSSRYLVKRTGEKVFLECVQDMDHENMFWYRQDPGLGLRLIYFSYDVKMKEKGDIPEGYSVSREKKERFSLILESASTNQTSMYLCASRLITGELFFGEGSRLTVL.

The V and J genes are TRBV2 and TRBJ1-1; D gene ambiguous. Germline CDR1 reads SNHLY; CDR2 reads FYNNEI. The CDR3 extends over 12 amino acids. V shed 11 bases and J shed 1 base, with 11 bases lying between them. DNA of the CDR3: TGTGCCTGGGGATCCCGGAACACTGAAGCTTTCTTT. This sequence encodes CAWGSRNTEAFF.

This sequence joins TRBV21-1 and TRBJ1-1. TRBV21-1 is a pseudogene locus. This CDR3 has 14 residues. The DNA for the CDR3 is TGTGCCAGCATTGGGCGGGACACAAACACTGAAGCTTTCTTT. Protein sequence: CASIGRDTNTEAFF.

V usage is TRBV3-1 (or the pseudogene TRBV3-2) and J usage is TRBJ2-7; D remains unclear. The CDR3 has 13 amino acids. Trimming left V 0 bases short and J 10 bases short, with 13 bases between. Germline CDR1 reads LGHDT; CDR2 reads YNNKEL (reference sequence). The CDR3 reads CASSQDRGYAQYF. The CDR3 DNA is TGTGCCAGCAGCCAAGATCGTGGCTACGCACAGTACTTC.

The chain uses TRBV30 and TRBJ2-1; 8 bases are shared with TRBD2. The CDR3 length is 14 residues. Germline trimming cut 5 bases from V and 4 bases from J; bases unmatched to any gene: 7. Germline V gives CDR1 GTSNPN, CDR2 SVGIG (reference sequence). The CDR3 protein is CAWAPSGFYNEQFF. In nucleotides, the CDR3 is TGTGCCTGGGCCCCTAGCGGGTTTTACAATGAGCAGTTCTTC.

The rearrangement links TRBV2 to TRBJ2-1; D ambiguous. The V gene lost 5 bases and the J gene lost 7 bases, with 9 bases spanning the gap. CDR3 size: 12 residues. Germline V gene sequence: CDR1 SNHLY, CDR2 FYNNEI. CDR3 in amino acids: CASSYVWNEQFF. In nucleotides, the CDR3 is TGTGCCAGCAGTTATGTATGGAATGAGCAGTTCTTC.

The gene calls are TRBV7-3 and TRBJ2-5, with TRBD2 matching 13 bases. The CDR3 totals 16 residues. The germline V gene encodes CDR1 SGHTA and CDR2 FQGTGA. With 4 bases clipped from V and 5 bases from J, the junction kept 7 bases outside the gene matches. CDR3 DNA: TGTGCCAGCAGCTCCAAGGGACTAGCGGGACGGGAGACCCAGTACTTC. This sequence encodes CASSSKGLAGRETQYF. The full variable domain, in which reference TRBV7-3 and TRBJ2-5 provide the parts outside the CDR3, is GAGVSQTPSNKVTEKGKYVELRCDPISGHTALYWYRQSLGQGPEFLIYFQGTGAADDSGLPNDRFFAVRPEGSVSTLKIQRTERGDSAVYLCASSSKGLAGRETQYFGPGTRLLVL.

The rearrangement links TRBV19 to TRBJ2-2; tentatively, D is TRBD1 (8 bases). The V and J ends lost 1 base and 4 bases respectively, with 13 bases between them. Germline V gene sequence: CDR1 LNHDA, CDR2 SQIVND (reference sequence). The CDR3 sequence is 16 residues long. This chain's CDR3 is CASSIASGTGTGELFF. CDR3 nucleotide sequence: TGTGCCAGTAGTATAGCCAGCGGGACAGGCACCGGGGAGCTGTTTTTT.

The chain uses TRBV9 and TRBJ2-3; perhaps TRBD2 as D (5 bases). Trimming removed 5 bases from V and 2 bases from J, with 12 bases in between. Germline V gene sequence: CDR1 SGDLS, CDR2 YYNGEE. This CDR3 has 14 residues. In DNA, the CDR3 is TGTGCCAGCAGTCCGGACTCCTACACAGATACGCAGTATTTT. Amino acids: CASSPDSYTDTQYF.